This TCR beta chain was captured in a study of blood T cell repertoires in COVID-19. Whole-study context: The samples span acute and convalescent COVID-19 from the United States, Italy and Spain. PBMCs, B-cell-depleted T cells, or T cells were the source of the cDNA or gDNA that made up the material.

Germline CDR1 is LGHNA and CDR2 is YNFKEQ. With 0 bases removed from V and 8 bases from J, the gap between germline ends came to 11 bases. The CDR3 has 15 amino acids. Participants were aged roughly 18 to 90 years, lived in over 20 US areas, and enrolled virtually. This clone was counted between two and nine times. Per the authors' pipeline: Amplifying reference gene primers gave estimates of nucleated cell counts. Generated by immunoSEQ multiplex PCR, the TCRdb table keeps only in-frame clones and is missing some. That table furnishes V, J and clone size, whereas the DNA furnished D and trimming. The sample includes 300,000 to 350,000 clones, approximately 85% seen only once; the top ten take 2.2%.

This receptor was taken from a man younger than 40 who had recovered from COVID-19. This sequence joins TRBV4-2 and TRBJ1-6; tentatively, D is TRBD1 (5 bases). The specimen sequenced was PBMCs or T cells enriched from blood (not recorded which). CDR3 DNA sequence: TGTGCCAGCAGCCAAGACACAGACAGTTATTCACCCCTCCACTTT. Its translation: CASSQDTDSYSPLHF.